This is a list of T cell receptor beta chains from one sample in a study of blood T cell repertoires in COVID-19. Profiled with immunoSEQ multiplex PCR; TCRdb holds only in-frame clones, not every one. Among 390,000 or so clones listed, 80% to 90% were seen once. The sample was peripheral blood. The receptors originated from a woman in her twenties or thirties with COVID-19, enrolled during active disease. The CDR3 runs from the conserved cysteine through the conserved F or W. D genes are given only for firm matches. Some rows have no size entry. The others give once, few or many, or a class for an expanded clone.

TRBJ2-1 TRBV24-1 NA NA CATSDFFGWDEQFF TGTGCCACCAGTGATTTTTTCGGGTGGGATGAGCAGTTCTTC
TRBJ2-5 TRBV6-5 NA NA CASTSSAETQYF TGTGCCAGCACCTCTAGCGCGGAGACCCAGTACTTC
TRBJ2-1 TRBV5-1 NA NA CASSPARAGNEQFF TGCGCCAGCAGCCCTGCCAGGGCAGGCAATGAGCAGTTCTTC
TRBJ2-1 TRBV18 TRBD1 once CASSPAGDRRAWEQFF TGTGCCAGCTCACCAGCTGGGGACAGGCGGGCGTGGGAGCAGTTCTTC
TRBJ2-3 TRBV24-1 TRBD2 once CATSENSGGPPFTQYF TGTGCCACCAGTGAAAATAGCGGGGGGCCGCCTTTTACGCAGTATTTT
TRBJ2-2 TRBV6-1 TRBD1 NA CASSDTGGFTGELFF TGTGCCAGCAGTGATACAGGGGGCTTCACCGGGGAGCTGTTTTTT
TRBJ1-2 TRBV28 NA NA CASSSVSYGYTF TGTGCCAGCAGTTCCGTTTCCTATGGCTACACCTTC
TRBJ2-3 TRBV6-5 NA NA CATTVASDTQYF TGTGCCACTACCGTAGCGTCAGATACGCAGTATTTT
TRBJ2-5 TRBV5-1 NA once CASSFGGDWETQYF TGCGCCAGCAGCTTCGGAGGGGATTGGGAGACCCAGTACTTC
TRBJ1-5 TRBV28 TRBD1 NA CSTGQSNQPQHF TGTAGTACGGGACAGAGCAATCAGCCCCAGCATTTT
TRBJ1-1 TRBV5-5 TRBD1 NA CASSREGTGEAFF TGTGCCAGCAGCCGCGAAGGGACAGGGGAAGCTTTCTTT